The 9 T cell receptor beta chains presented below share a single source sample, sequenced in a study of lymphopenia after photon versus proton radiotherapy. Generated by immunoSEQ multiplex PCR, the TCRdb table keeps only in-frame clones and is missing some. Of tens of thousands of clones in the sample, around 86% are singletons; the top ten hold about 2.3%. The sample consisted of peripheral blood, taken from a patient treated with photon-based radiotherapy. All receptors derive from a man aged 40-49 years with gastric cancer.

The chain links TRBV19 to TRBJ1-1, with TRBD1 as a possible D gene (6 bases). V lost 8 bases to trimming and J lost 0 bases, with 16 bases between them. The CDR3 runs to 15 residues. The germline V gene encodes CDR1 LNHDA and CDR2 SQIVND (reference sequence). The CDR3 is CASHSGGAVNTEAFF. The CDR3 DNA reads as TGTGCCAGTCACTCGGGGGGGGCGGTGAACACTGAAGCTTTCTTT.

The CDR3 loop is CASSRTGEETQYF. DNA of the CDR3: TGTGCCAGCAGTCGGACAGGGGAAGAGACCCAGTACTTC. This chain joins TRBV6-1 and TRBJ2-5; 9 bases match TRBD1. Germline V gives CDR1 MNHNS, CDR2 SASEGT. The CDR3 consists of 13 residues. V shed 5 bases and J 3 bases; nucleotides not matched to a gene: 1.

This clone has only one observation. The chain recombines TRBV7-8 with TRBJ1-2; possibly TRBD1 for D (6 bases). Germline-derived CDR1 and CDR2 are SGHVS and FQNEAQ. There are 12 residues in the CDR3. V was cut by 5 bases and J by 5 bases, with 9 bases left in between. In nucleotides, the CDR3 is TGTGCCAGCAGCCCCCAGGGGTATGGCTACACCTTC. Translation: CASSPQGYGYTF.

V and J are TRBV6-1 and TRBJ1-5; maybe TRBD1 (5 bases). The germline V and J ends were trimmed by 3 bases and 4 bases, with 16 bases remaining between them. The CDR3 consists of 16 residues. CDR1 and CDR2 from the germline V gene are MNHNS and SASEGT. The CDR3 loop reads CASSEPGRLRNQPQHF. The CDR3 nucleotides are TGTGCCAGCAGTGAGCCAGGGCGATTAAGGAATCAGCCCCAGCATTTT.

The chain recombines TRBV7-2 with TRBJ1-6; D gene unclear. The CDR3 has 17 amino acids. The germline gives CDR1 SGHTA, CDR2 FQGNSA. Between the trimmed V and J ends, which lost 5 bases and 0 bases, there was a span of 14 bases. CDR3 in amino acids: CASSARRTSSYNSPLHF. The CDR3 coding sequence is TGTGCCAGCAGCGCCCGACGGACGAGCTCCTATAATTCACCCCTCCACTTT.

This sequence joins TRBV28 and TRBJ2-3; 14 bases line up with TRBD2. CDR1 is MDHEN, CDR2 SYDVKM, per germline. This CDR3 is 17 amino acids long. V lost 5 bases and J lost 0; bases outside the gene matches: 4. CDR3 residues: CASSPGLAGESTDTQYF. CDR3 in DNA: TGTGCCAGCAGTCCGGGACTAGCGGGGGAAAGCACAGATACGCAGTATTTT.

This chain links TRBV4-3 with TRBJ2-3, with D perhaps TRBD1 (5 bases). Per the germline V gene, CDR1 is LGHNA and CDR2 is YSLEER. The V and J ends lost 3 bases and 3 bases respectively, with 13 bases between them. The CDR3 sequence is 15 residues long. The DNA for the CDR3 is TGCGCCAGCAGCCAGGGGCTAGAAAGAACAGATACGCAGTATTTT. This sequence encodes CASSQGLERTDTQYF.

The chain uses TRBV9 and TRBJ2-2; D is ambiguous. CDR3 length: 15 amino acids. Germline V CDR1 and CDR2: SGDLS, YYNGEE. Trimming cost V 0 bases and J 2 bases, with 8 bases left between them. CDR3: CASSVASDNTGELFF. Here the CDR3 DNA reads TGTGCCAGCAGCGTAGCGAGTGATAACACCGGGGAGCTGTTTTTT.

This rearrangement joins TRBV15 to TRBJ1-1; D uncertain. Germline lookup yields CDR1 LNHNV and CDR2 YYDKDF (reference sequence). The CDR3 runs 14 residues. V dropped 0 bases and J dropped 3 bases, with 8 bases sitting between them. The CDR3 loop reads CATSRDGKDTEAFF. In DNA form, the CDR3 reads TGTGCCACCAGCAGAGATGGGAAGGACACTGAAGCTTTCTTT.